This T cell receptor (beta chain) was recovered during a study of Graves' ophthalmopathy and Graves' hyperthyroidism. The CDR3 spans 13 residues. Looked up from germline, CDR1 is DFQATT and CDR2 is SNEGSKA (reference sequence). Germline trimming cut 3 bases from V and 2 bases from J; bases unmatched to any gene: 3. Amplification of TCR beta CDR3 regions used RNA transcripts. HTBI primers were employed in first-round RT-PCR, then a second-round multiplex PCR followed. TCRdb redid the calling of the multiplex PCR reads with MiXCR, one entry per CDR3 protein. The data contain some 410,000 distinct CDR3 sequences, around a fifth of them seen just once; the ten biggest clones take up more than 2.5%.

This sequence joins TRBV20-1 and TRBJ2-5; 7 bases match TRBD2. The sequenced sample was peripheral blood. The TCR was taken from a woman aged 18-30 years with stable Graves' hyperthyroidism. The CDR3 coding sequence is TGCAGTGCTAGTTGGCGGGGGCAAGAGACCCAGTACTTC. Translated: CSASWRGQETQYF.